The source of this TCR beta chain is a study of blood T cell repertoires in COVID-19. Study at large: T cells, B-cell-depleted T cells, or PBMCs supplied cDNA or gDNA.

Generated by immunoSEQ multiplex PCR, the TCRdb table keeps only in-frame clones and is missing some. The table shows approximately 170,000 clones, with 80% to 85% occurring only once. The V end lost 4 bases, the J end lost 1 base, and 10 bases lay between the germline ends. This CDR3 is 14 amino acids long. Looked up from germline, CDR1 is LGHDT and CDR2 is YNNKEL (reference sequence). In Seattle, patients joined the study during active infection and were tracked longitudinally. The sequencing sample was made of peripheral blood. The TCR was taken from a woman between 70 and 85 years old with COVID-19, enrolled during active disease. This chain uses TRBV3-1 (or the pseudogene TRBV3-2) with TRBJ1-1; D gene ambiguous. For the CDR3, the DNA is TGTGCCAGCAGCCTAGCCTCCCCGAACACTGAAGCTTTCTTT. Translating it yields CASSLASPNTEAFF.